The 30 T cell receptor beta chains given below trace back to one sample, sequenced in a study of cytomegalovirus exposure and HLA in healthy donors. The study ran its PCR with 60 Vbeta and 13 Jbeta primers. Assay: immunoSEQ multiplex PCR; the TCRdb copy retains only in-frame clones and omits some. This sample's table reports over 50,000 clones. The sequencing sample was made of PBMCs. Every receptor here comes from a man between 50 and 59 years old in good health and CMV-seropositive.

This rearrangement joins TRBV9 to TRBJ2-5; 10 positions match TRBD1. Germline loops: CDR1 SGDLS, CDR2 YYNGEE. The CDR3 has 15 residues. J gave up 1 base and V 4 bases, and 4 bases lay outside the gene matches. The CDR3 DNA follows: TGTGCCAGCAGCCCCGACAGGGGGCCCCAAGAGACCCAGTACTTC. It encodes CASSPDRGPQETQYF.

This chain uses TRBV11-1 with TRBJ2-7; 9 bases align to TRBD1. V was pared by 5 bases and J by 4 bases, with 9 bases of the junction left unmatched. Germline-derived CDR1 and CDR2 are SGHAT and FQDESV (reference sequence). The CDR3 runs to 15 residues. The CDR3 protein is CASSIYRGREYEQYF. DNA of the CDR3: TGTGCCAGCAGCATATACAGGGGGCGCGAGTACGAGCAGTACTTC.

The chain uses TRBV5-1 and TRBJ2-2; D might be TRBD2 (6 bases). The germline V gene has CDR1 SGHRS and CDR2 YFSETQ. V lost 2 bases and J 6 bases, leaving 11 bases between the germline ends. The CDR3 runs to 14 residues. CDR3 protein: CASSFGGSSGELFF. DNA of the CDR3: TGCGCCAGCAGCTTCGGGGGATCCTCCGGGGAGCTGTTTTTT.

V gene TRBV10-1 combines with J gene TRBJ1-2, with 7 bases fitting TRBD1. This CDR3 comprises 14 residues. CDR1 is WNHNN and CDR2 is SYGVQD in the germline V gene (reference sequence). Trimming cost V 4 bases and J 4 bases; bases outside gene matches: 6. The CDR3 nucleotides are TGCGCCAGCAGTGGGGGGACAGCTAGCTATGGCTACACCTTC. Translating it yields CASSGGTASYGYTF.

J is TRBJ2-1 and V is TRBV19; 8 bases agree with TRBD2. The germline CDR1 and CDR2 sequences are LNHDA and SQIVND (reference sequence). V dropped 8 bases and J dropped 9; count of bases not matched to a gene: 9. This CDR3 is built from 13 residues. CDR3 DNA sequence: TGTGCCAGTCCCACGGCGGGAGGAGTTGAGCAGTTCTTC. It yields the protein CASPTAGGVEQFF.

The V call is TRBV9, the J call TRBJ2-1; 10 bases are a match to TRBD2. This CDR3 is built from 16 residues. Germline loops: CDR1 SGDLS, CDR2 YYNGEE. The V segment lost 0 bases and the J segment 8 bases; nucleotides outside the gene matches: 8. The CDR3 here is CASSVARLAGEDEQFF. CDR3 DNA: TGTGCCAGCAGCGTAGCCAGACTAGCGGGTGAGGATGAGCAGTTCTTC.

The V and J genes are TRBV1 and TRBJ1-2; TRBD1, the table's D call, was not compared with the DNA. TRBV1 is annotated as a pseudogene. The CDR3 is 15 amino acids. CDR3 nucleotides: TGCACCAGCAGCCAAGGGTGTCGACAGGGAAATGGCTACACCTTC. Translation: CTSSQGCRQGNGYTF.

J is TRBJ2-4 and V is TRBV19, with 9 bases fitting TRBD2. The CDR3 has 16 residues. The V segment lost 10 bases and the J segment 0 bases; nucleotides outside the gene matches: 10. CDR1 is LNHDA and CDR2 is SQIVND in the germline V gene (reference sequence). Here the CDR3 reads CATLQTSGLAKNIQYF. For the CDR3, the DNA is TGTGCCACCCTACAGACTAGCGGATTAGCCAAAAACATTCAGTACTTC.

V is TRBV9 and J is TRBJ2-1; the D gene is possibly TRBD2 (6 bases). The CDR3 contains 16 residues. The germline V gene has CDR1 SGDLS and CDR2 YYNGEE. V was shortened by 1 base and J by 2 bases, with 13 bases between the two germline ends. The CDR3 spells CASSVSGGGTYNEQFF. CDR3 DNA: TGTGCCAGCAGCGTATCTGGGGGAGGCACCTACAATGAGCAGTTCTTC.

The chain employs TRBV14 and TRBJ2-7; 9 bases match TRBD1. V lost 0 bases, J lost 6 bases, and 3 bases stayed unmatched. CDR3 length: 14 residues. The germline gives CDR1 SGHDN, CDR2 FVKESK. The CDR3 reads CASSQDGQGSEQYF. The CDR3 nucleotides read TGTGCCAGCAGCCAAGATGGACAGGGGAGCGAGCAGTACTTC.

The chain uses TRBV5-8 and TRBJ1-6; 9 bases match TRBD1. The J segment lost 0 bases and the V segment lost 4 bases, leaving 11 bases of the junction unmatched. This CDR3 is 19 amino acids long. Germline values: CDR1 SGHTS, CDR2 YDEGEE. The CDR3 sequence is CASSESGTGISSYNSPLHF. The CDR3 DNA is TGTGCCAGCAGCGAGTCCGGGACAGGGATCAGCTCCTATAATTCACCCCTCCACTTT.

The rearrangement links TRBV7-2 to TRBJ1-2; tentative D call: TRBD1 (5 bases). Trimming took off 0 bases at V and 5 bases at J, with 13 bases between the two ends. Germline CDR1 and CDR2: SGHTA and FQGNSA. The length of the CDR3 is 15 residues. DNA for the CDR3: TGTGCCAGCAGCTTAGCCGGGGGACCCGAATATGGCTACACCTTC. Its protein is CASSLAGGPEYGYTF. The whole variable domain, filled in from reference TRBV7-2 and TRBJ1-2, reads GAGVSQSPSNKVTEKGKDVELRCDPISGHTALYWYRQSLGQGLEFLIYFQGNSAPDKSGLPSDRFSAERTGGSVSTLTIQRTQQEDSAVYLCASSLAGGPEYGYTFGSGTRLTVV.

The J gene is TRBJ1-5, the V gene TRBV5-6, with D possibly matching TRBD1 (6 bases). Germline V gene lookup returns CDR1 SGHDT and CDR2 YYEEEE. Between the trimmed V and J ends, which lost 3 bases and 4 bases, there was a span of 17 bases. CDR3 length: 16 residues. CDR3 protein: CASSSFFRGENQPQHF. CDR3 nucleotides: TGTGCCAGCAGCTCTTTCTTCAGGGGCGAGAATCAGCCCCAGCATTTT.

This sequence joins TRBV6-5 and TRBJ2-5; weak D call: TRBD1 (5 bases). Trimming stripped 6 bases from V and 2 bases from J, with 16 bases between. CDR1 and CDR2 (germline): MNHEY, SVGAGI. The CDR3 sequence is 15 residues long. CDR3 residues: CASRPTGMAQETQYF. The DNA for the CDR3 is TGTGCCAGCAGACCCACAGGAATGGCTCAAGAGACCCAGTACTTC.

V and J are TRBV10-3 and TRBJ2-3; D is possibly TRBD2 (5 bases). The CDR3 has 16 amino acids. Per germline, CDR1 ENHRY and CDR2 SYGVKD. Trimming removed 0 bases from V and 5 bases from J, with 15 bases in between. The DNA for the CDR3 is TGTGCCATCAGTGAGTCGGTTCTAGCTGCGGGAGATACGCAGTATTTT. The encoded protein is CAISESVLAAGDTQYF.

With respect to this clone: Other nucleotide sequences from this sample produce the same CDR3. The chain links TRBV18 to TRBJ2-7; TRBD2 matches at 9 bases. Germline loops: CDR1 KGHSH, CDR2 LQKENI. V shed 2 bases, J shed 4 bases, and the junction held 6 bases outside the gene matches. The CDR3 is 15 residues long. CDR3: CASSPSAGGSYEQYF. The CDR3 coding sequence is TGTGCCAGCTCACCAAGCGCGGGAGGGTCTTACGAGCAGTACTTC.

The chain couples TRBV14 to TRBJ1-5; D unresolved. Deletions cut 1 base from V and 3 bases from J, with 7 bases between. The CDR3 covers 14 residues. Germline CDR1 SGHDN, CDR2 FVKESK. The DNA for the CDR3 is TGTGCCAGCAGCCAAGGAGGGTACAATCAGCCCCAGCATTTT. This codes for CASSQGGYNQPQHF.

The CDR3 nucleotides read TGTGCCAGCAGATACCTTCCGGGACAGGGGGGTACTGAAGCTTTCTTT. The encoded protein is CASRYLPGQGGTEAFF. The rearrangement links TRBV6-5 to TRBJ1-1; 11 bases map to TRBD1. The germline V gene has CDR1 MNHEY and CDR2 SVGAGI. The CDR3 totals 16 residues. J was trimmed by 5 bases and V by 6 bases; bases with no gene match: 11.

V gene TRBV7-9 combines with J gene TRBJ1-1; possible D gene TRBD1, 6 bases. Germline loops: CDR1 SEHNR, CDR2 FQNEAQ (reference sequence). There are 13 residues in the CDR3. V lost 1 base and J lost 8, with 11 bases in between. CDR3 protein: CASSLDWQGEAFF. The DNA for the CDR3 is TGTGCCAGCAGCTTAGACTGGCAGGGGGAAGCTTTCTTT.

The V and J genes are TRBV9 and TRBJ2-2, with 9 nucleotides matching TRBD1. This CDR3 contains 14 residues. CDR1 is SGDLS, CDR2 YYNGEE, per germline. V trimming: 3 bases; J trimming: 5 bases; junction bases outside the gene matches: 2. DNA for the CDR3: TGTGCCAGCAGCGAGGGACAGGGAACCGGGGAGCTGTTTTTT. This sequence encodes CASSEGQGTGELFF.

The chain has TRBV6-6 and TRBJ1-2, with D tentatively TRBD1 (5 bases). The CDR3 runs 16 residues. Trimming took 8 bases from V and 4 from J, leaving 23 bases between them. Per germline, CDR1 MNHNY and CDR2 SVGAGI (reference sequence). CDR3 DNA: TGTGCCAGCCTTACCGAGGAGGGTAGGGGCGGCTATGGCTACACCTTC. Its protein is CASLTEEGRGGYGYTF.

The chain uses TRBV5-1 and TRBJ1-2, with 8 bases matching TRBD1. V was pared by 0 bases and J by 10 bases, with 8 bases of the junction left unmatched. This CDR3 has 14 residues. From germline, CDR1 is SGHRS and CDR2 YFSETQ. CDR3 residues: CASSLAGRGRNYTF. In DNA, the CDR3 is TGCGCCAGCAGCTTGGCAGGCAGGGGGCGAAACTACACCTTC.

V usage is TRBV6-5 and J usage is TRBJ1-6, with D hard to call. Germline-derived CDR1 and CDR2 are MNHEY and SVGAGI. The CDR3 covers 13 residues. V was pared by 0 bases and J by 8 bases, with 5 bases between. The CDR3 DNA sequence: TGTGCCAGCAGTTACTCGCCGGATTCACCCCTCCACTTT. Residues: CASSYSPDSPLHF.

This rearrangement joins TRBV18 to TRBJ2-7, with D tentatively TRBD1 (5 bases). CDR1 and CDR2 (germline): KGHSH, LQKENI. CDR3 length: 14 residues. V lost 0 bases, J lost 4 bases, and 10 bases lay in between. The CDR3 DNA reads as TGTGCCAGCTCACCACCGTCAGACAGATACGAGCAGTACTTC. It yields the protein CASSPPSDRYEQYF.

This chain uses TRBV2 with TRBJ2-1, with 9 bases matching TRBD2. Trimming at V came to 7 bases and at J to 5 bases, leaving 9 bases not matched to a gene. This CDR3 is 15 amino acids long. Germline loops: CDR1 SNHLY, CDR2 FYNNEI. In nucleotides, the CDR3 is TGTGCCAGCACTTTGGCGGGGGGGACTGACAATGAGCAGTTCTTC. Its translation is CASTLAGGTDNEQFF.

The chain is built from TRBV28 and TRBJ1-5; D possibly corresponds to TRBD1 (6 bases). Germline V gene data show CDR1 as MDHEN and CDR2 as SYDVKM. This CDR3 region has 15 residues. V dropped 2 bases and J dropped 6 bases, with 14 bases sitting between them. The CDR3 nucleotides are TGTGCCAGCAGTTTAGGGGGGGCCGGGGGTCAGCCCCAGCATTTT. It specifies CASSLGGAGGQPQHF.

The chain combines TRBV6-5 with TRBJ1-2; D perhaps matches TRBD1 (5 bases). CDR1 is MNHEY, CDR2 SVGAGI, per germline. Trimming removed 2 bases from V and 4 bases from J, with 8 bases in between. The CDR3 is 13 residues long. The CDR3 region has the DNA TGTGCCAGCAGTTACCAGGGATCCTATGGCTACACCTTC. Translating it yields CASSYQGSYGYTF.

As regards this clone: The sample has other DNA sequences that encode this CDR3 too. The chain is built from TRBV18 and TRBJ2-7; the D is unclear. This CDR3 has 12 residues. Per the germline V gene, CDR1 is KGHSH and CDR2 is LQKENI. The ends were cut back, 2 bases at V and 3 bases at J, with 5 bases in the middle. In nucleotides, the CDR3 is TGTGCCAGCTCACCAAGCCACTACGAGCAGTACTTC. Its translation is CASSPSHYEQYF.

This rearrangement joins TRBV6-6 to TRBJ1-2; D ambiguous. The germline V gene encodes CDR1 MNHNY and CDR2 SVGAGI (reference sequence). Trimming took off 4 bases at V and 2 bases at J, with 8 bases between the two ends. The CDR3 is 13 residues long. In DNA, the CDR3 is TGTGCCAGCAGTTTTCGCGTGAACTATGGCTACACCTTC. Encoded protein: CASSFRVNYGYTF.

Of note for this clone: One end of the junction varies from germline; a read error may be responsible. This CDR3 is also generated by other DNA sequences in the sample. The chain employs TRBV7-9 and TRBJ1-2; the D is unclear. The CDR3 is 12 residues long. Germline V gene lookup returns CDR1 SEHNR and CDR2 FQNEAQ (reference sequence). CDR3 nucleotide sequence: TGCGCCAGCAGCTTAAATTCCCAGGGCTACACCTTC. It codes for CASSLNSQGYTF.